These 11 T cell receptor beta chains came from one sample sequenced in a study of blood T cell repertoires in COVID-19. TCRdb keeps only in-frame clones here, not all; method: immunoSEQ multiplex PCR. Here the sample spans roughly 91,000 clones, around 82% being singletons. The sequenced sample was peripheral blood. The receptors originated from a woman of 80 years or more with acute or convalescent COVID-19.

V usage is TRBV7-2 and J usage is TRBJ2-1; tentatively, D is TRBD2 (5 bases). Germline V gene lookup returns CDR1 SGHTA and CDR2 FQGNSA. Trimming shortened V by 8 bases and J by 6 bases, and 8 bases separated the two germline ends. This CDR3 contains 11 residues. This CDR3 reads CASGGGNEQFF. CDR3 coding DNA: TGTGCCAGCGGAGGAGGCAATGAGCAGTTCTTC.

The gene calls are TRBV14 and TRBJ2-1; TRBD1 aligns across 9 bases. Germline CDR1 SGHDN, CDR2 FVKESK. J gave up 5 bases and V 2 bases, and 19 bases lay outside the gene matches. The CDR3 covers 20 residues. In DNA form, the CDR3 reads TGTGCCAGCAGCCAATTTCCGGGACAGGGATTTAGGGGGGGAAACAATGAGCAGTTCTTC. Translation gives CASSQFPGQGFRGGNNEQFF.

The gene calls are TRBV19 and TRBJ1-2, with a possible D match to TRBD1 (5 bases). V was cut by 8 bases and J by 8 bases, with 18 bases left in between. This CDR3 comprises 13 residues. CDR1 is LNHDA and CDR2 is SQIVND in the germline V gene (reference sequence). The DNA of the CDR3 is TGTGCCAGTTCCTCCGGGACTGTAAACGGCTACACCTTC. Amino acid sequence: CASSSGTVNGYTF.

The CDR3 sequence: CASSQDITAGSGYEQYF. CDR3 nucleotides: TGCGCCAGCAGCCAAGATATCACCGCGGGGAGCGGTTACGAGCAGTACTTC. The chain joins TRBV4-1 to TRBJ2-7, with D possibly being TRBD2 (6 bases). Germline CDR1 is MGHRA and CDR2 is YSYEKL. CDR3 size: 17 residues. Between the trimmed V and J ends, which lost 0 bases and 4 bases, there was a span of 19 bases.

This chain links TRBV2 with TRBJ1-1; 9 bases are a match to TRBD1. CDR1 is SNHLY, CDR2 FYNNEI, per germline. This CDR3 is built from 14 residues. The V gene end was trimmed by 6 bases and the J gene end by 8 bases; junction bases not matched to a gene: 10. The CDR3 spells CASSEGTGSPEAFF. In nucleotides, the CDR3 is TGTGCCAGCAGCGAGGGGACAGGGTCACCCGAAGCTTTCTTT.

The rearrangement joins TRBV6-5 to TRBJ1-2; D may be TRBD1 (6 bases). Trimming removed 6 bases from V and 6 bases from J, with 20 bases in between. The CDR3 is 15 amino acids. Per the germline V gene, CDR1 is MNHEY and CDR2 is SVGAGI. CDR3 region: CASSPQDRRGDGYTF. CDR3 in DNA: TGTGCCAGCAGCCCCCAGGACAGAAGGGGCGATGGCTACACCTTC.

The rearrangement uses TRBV5-6 and TRBJ1-5; D perhaps matches TRBD1 (5 bases). The CDR3 length is 15 residues. CDR1 and CDR2 (germline): SGHDT, YYEEEE. Trimming stripped 0 bases from V and 3 bases from J, with 10 bases between. The CDR3 sequence is CASSLGGRDNQPQHF. CDR3 coding DNA: TGTGCCAGCAGCTTGGGGGGCCGAGACAATCAGCCCCAGCATTTT.

The chain is built from TRBV15 and TRBJ2-5, with 8 bases fitting TRBD2. The V and J ends lost 8 bases and 1 base, in that order; junction bases with no gene match: 3. In germline, CDR1 is LNHNV, CDR2 YYDKDF (reference sequence). There are 13 residues in the CDR3. CDR3: CATLTSVQETQYF. The DNA of the CDR3 is TGTGCCACCCTGACTAGCGTCCAAGAGACCCAGTACTTC. The complete variable domain, with remaining parts taken from reference TRBV15 and TRBJ2-5, reads DAMVIQNPRYQVTQFGKPVTLSCSQTLNHNVMYWYQQKSSQAPKLLFHYYDKDFNNEADTPDNFQSRRPNTSFCFLDIRSPGLGDTAMYLCATLTSVQETQYFGPGTRLLVL.

The chain combines TRBV5-4 with TRBJ2-7; TRBD2 matches at 8 bases. Germline V gene data show CDR1 as SGHNT and CDR2 as YYREEE (reference sequence). The V gene end was trimmed by 4 bases and the J gene end by 5 bases; junction bases not matched to a gene: 8. The CDR3 contains 14 residues. In DNA, the CDR3 is TGTGCCAGCAGCCTACGGGAGGGCCTCCACGAGCAGTACTTC. Translation gives CASSLREGLHEQYF. The whole variable domain, filled in from reference TRBV5-4 and TRBJ2-7, reads ETGVTQSPTHLIKTRGQQVTLRCSSQSGHNTVSWYQQALGQGPQFIFQYYREEENGRGNFPPRFSGLQFPNYSSELNVNALELDDSALYLCASSLREGLHEQYFGPGTRLTVT.

The chain uses TRBV7-5 and TRBJ1-2; TRBD1 reflects the table's D call only, with no check against the DNA. TRBV7-5 is a documented pseudogene. The CDR3 consists of 13 residues. CDR3 coding DNA: TGTGCCAGAAGCCCGGGACAGGGTCCTGGCTACACCTTC. Encoded protein: CARSPGQGPGYTF.

The rearrangement uses TRBV5-6 and TRBJ2-3, with TRBD1 matching 8 bases. The germline V gene encodes CDR1 SGHDT and CDR2 YYEEEE. V was pared by 3 bases and J by 0 bases, with 6 bases of the junction left unmatched. CDR3 length: 16 amino acids. CDR3 bases: TGTGCCAGCAGCTGGCCAGGGACAGGCAGCACAGATACGCAGTATTTT. This encodes CASSWPGTGSTDTQYF.